Listed below are T cell receptor beta chains from one sample, sequenced in a study of T-cell memory formation after mild COVID-19. TCRdb itself ran the 5' RACE reads through MiXCR, one entry per CDR3 protein. The sample records fewer than 700,000 distinct CDR3 sequences, about 20% being singletons. The sequenced sample consisted of PBMCs or a T cell subset sorted from them (not recorded which). Receptors originate from an adult woman who had mild COVID-19 (a few samples of this study predate the infection). Cell type and time point are not known. CDR3s include the opening cysteine and the closing phenylalanine or tryptophan.

CDR3aa	v_gene	j_gene
CASSYSDPRNTGELFF	TRBV6-5	TRBJ2-2
CASSYGGDSPLHF	TRBV6-5	TRBJ1-6
CATSQDRGPLSTEAFF	TRBV15	TRBJ1-1
CASSLVGGSREDYGYTF	TRBV7-9	TRBJ1-2
CASSYTRQVSPDEQYF	TRBV18	TRBJ2-7
CAISDGRGNDYGYTF	TRBV10-3	TRBJ1-2
CSAISGGTSTDTQYF	TRBV20-1	TRBJ2-3
CAWSELVGTAFF	TRBV30	TRBJ1-1
CASVRQGENTGELFF	TRBV19	TRBJ2-2
CASSFLRATNEKLFF	TRBV11-2	TRBJ1-4
CASSYVGARTDTQYF	TRBV6-6	TRBJ2-3
CASSQAPGQGNEQFF	TRBV4-2	TRBJ2-1
CASSWAGRGTEAFF	TRBV12-3/TRBV12-4	TRBJ1-1
CASSLSGGGGTDTQYF	TRBV5-4	TRBJ2-3
CASSSQAPTGTEQYF	TRBV12-3/TRBV12-4	TRBJ2-7
CASSYLSPDNEQYF	TRBV7-9	TRBJ2-7
CASTSDGRAPDTQYF	TRBV12-3/TRBV12-4	TRBJ2-3
CASSSDRAGNTIYF	TRBV5-5	TRBJ1-3
CSAVVPGANVLTF	TRBV29-1	TRBJ2-6
CASSFLRPAAGNTIYF	TRBV6-5	TRBJ1-3
CASSSLHDSLQETQYF	TRBV5-1	TRBJ2-5
CASSFGSTGELFF	TRBV12-3/TRBV12-4	TRBJ2-2
CASSLWLAGTETQYF	TRBV7-9	TRBJ2-5
CASSDFLSGGHTDTQYF	TRBV5-1	TRBJ2-3
CASTQEAPGLHNEQFF	TRBV4-3	TRBJ2-1
CASTVGQGLAKNIQYF	TRBV12-3/TRBV12-4	TRBJ2-4
CASSQVLANTEAFF	TRBV4-1	TRBJ1-1
CASSFVSATRFGDEQFF	TRBV27	TRBJ2-1
CASSQDNGLASNIQYF	TRBV4-2	TRBJ2-4
CSARDSDHSGKLFF	TRBV20-1	TRBJ1-4
CATSRDTPAGNYNEQFF	TRBV15	TRBJ2-1
CASSPSRWEGIEQFF	TRBV11-2	TRBJ2-1
CASSQSRSGYTF	TRBV3-1	TRBJ1-2
CASSYSGGGSYGYTF	TRBV6-5	TRBJ1-2
CATHPSGGGADTQYF	TRBV11-2	TRBJ2-3
CASSQAYRGAYEQYF	TRBV3-1	TRBJ2-7
CASSQDRGGGRSYEQYF	TRBV4-1	TRBJ2-7
CASSLTPRITTNEKLFF	TRBV27	TRBJ1-4
CSVGTGGTKNIQYF	TRBV29-1	TRBJ2-4
CSARRPSPSGYTYEQYF	TRBV20-1	TRBJ2-7
CASSLYPTGGYSTDTQYF	TRBV27	TRBJ2-3
CAWSKLGTGIFTGELFF	TRBV30	TRBJ2-2
CASSYAPGQLNTEAFF	TRBV6-2/TRBV6-3	TRBJ1-1
CSARGGSLYNEQFF	TRBV20-1	TRBJ2-1
CASSPQPAGAAYNEQFF	TRBV9	TRBJ2-1
CASRSRLNTEAFF	TRBV7-3	TRBJ1-1
CASLSGNSYNEQFF	TRBV12-3/TRBV12-4	TRBJ2-1
CASRGGMDTQYF	TRBV6-5	TRBJ2-3
CASSFRLGGGKGEQYF	TRBV5-6	TRBJ2-7
CASSSVGTSGFTDTQYF	TRBV7-9	TRBJ2-3